This paragraph covers one T cell receptor (beta chain) sequence. The antigen is unknown. The data belong to a study of STAT3 mutations in large granular lymphocyte leukemia. Turning to the study itself: Canonical activating STAT3 mutations were detected in roughly half of the longitudinally sequenced T-LGLL patients.

There are 17 residues in the CDR3. General study results and limits: Every T-LGLL patient had at least one immunodominant TCRbeta clonotype. Clonal expansion was inferred from other time points because no sample existed at each clone's first appearance.

Produced via immunoSEQ multiplex PCR; TCRdb's table is partial and in-frame only. The sample lists over 30,000 clones, around 87% occurring once. V is TRBV21-1 and J is TRBJ2-2; the table calls TRBD2, which could not be checked here. TRBV21-1 is shown as a pseudogene. Sequencing input: peripheral blood mononuclear cells. The TCR originated in a man aged 55 to 69 with T-cell large granular lymphocyte leukemia. Some clones in this sample may be carry-over from other donors' samples. Here the CDR3 DNA reads TGTGCCAGCAGCAAAGTTTACTTTTGGCGGCCGGCCGGGGAGCTGTTTTTT. Protein sequence: CASSKVYFWRPAGELFF.